The T cell receptor (beta chain) under discussion was sequenced for a study of beta chain features in type 1 diabetes. In this sample, this clone turned up a few times. No antigen is known for it. CDR1 and CDR2 (germline): SGHAT, FQNNGV. The CDR3 totals 14 residues. Trimming shortened V by 1 base and J by 3 bases, and 10 bases separated the two germline ends. Sorting that relied on CD45RO/CCR7/CD25/CD127/CD95/CD27 yielded CD4+ naive, central memory, regulatory and stem cell-like memory cells. Purity exceeding 98% was reached by all sorted populations. Broader study findings: Among patients, naive, central memory and Treg TCRB repertoires appeared more similar than among healthy donors.

The entirety of the isolated RNA underwent reverse transcription, so expressed TCRB transcripts were sequenced. Regulatory, naive and central memory T cell samples averaged approximately 3.9 million reads. Generated by immunoSEQ multiplex PCR, the TCRdb table keeps only in-frame clones and is missing some. The sample contains around 240,000 clones, about 10% of which appear only once. The sequencing sample was made of naive CD4+ T cells from blood. The receptor was isolated from a woman aged 18-29 years in good health. The rearrangement joins TRBV11-2 to TRBJ2-7; possibly TRBD1 for D (6 bases). In DNA, the CDR3 is TGTGCCAGCAGCTTAGCCACAGGGATCTACGAGCAGTACTTC. Translating gives CASSLATGIYEQYF. Full variable domain (remainder filled in from reference TRBV11-2 and TRBJ2-7): EAGVAQSPRYKIIEKRQSVAFWCNPISGHATLYWYQQILGQGPKLLIQFQNNGVVDDSQLPKDRFSAERLKGVDSTLKIQPAKLEDSAVYLCASSLATGIYEQYFGPGTRLTVT.